This T cell receptor (beta chain) comes out of a study of beta chain features in type 1 diabetes. Naive, central memory, regulatory and stem cell-like memory cells within the CD4+ compartment were sorted using CD45RO/CCR7/CD25/CD127/CD95/CD27. Germline V gene data show CDR1 as GTSNPN and CDR2 as SVGIG (reference sequence). CDR3 length: 15 residues. V was pared by 1 base and J by 0 bases, with 13 bases between. The study reverse transcribed the entire isolated RNA, so it sequenced expressed TCRB transcripts. Sequenced by immunoSEQ multiplex PCR; TCRdb stores in-frame clones only, minus some. Of 140,000 to 150,000 clones listed, under 60% were seen once; the top ten hold approximately 0.4%.

The receptor was derived from a man aged 18 to 30 in good health. What was sequenced was Tregs from blood. V usage is TRBV30 and J usage is TRBJ2-7, with D maybe TRBD1 (6 bases). The CDR3 DNA sequence: TGTGCCTGGAGTGCCCGGGCAGGGGCCTCCTACGAGCAGTACTTC. Protein sequence: CAWSARAGASYEQYF.